Listed below are T cell receptor beta chains from one sample, sequenced in a study of Tregs in tolerant kidney transplant recipients. Libraries were prepared by immunoSEQ multiplex PCR; TCRdb keeps only in-frame clonotypes and omits some of them. This sample has about 94,000 clones, with approximately 93% found just once. Sequences were derived from CD4+ T cells from blood, sampled before the transplant. The receptors were gathered from a human donor who received a combined kidney and bone marrow transplant. Both conserved end residues are part of each CDR3. The D gene is left open where the match is weak. A clone size is listed for some rows: how often the clone was seen (once, few, many), or a class if it is expanded.

D	V	J	size	DNA	CDR3
NA	TRBV7-9	TRBJ1-2	NA	TGTGCCAGCCGGGGGGGGACCGCCTTTAACTATGGCTACACCTTC	CASRGGTAFNYGYTF
NA	TRBV5-4	TRBJ1-1	NA	TGTGCCAGCAGCTTCCCAGGGGAGGGGAACACTGAAGCTTTCTTT	CASSFPGEGNTEAFF
NA	TRBV4-3	TRBJ1-1	NA	TGCGCCAGCAGCCAAGGTACAGCGAACACTGAAGCTTTCTTT	CASSQGTANTEAFF
TRBD1	TRBV7-9	TRBJ1-4	NA	TGTGCCAGCAGATTACAGGGGGCGGATGAAAAACTGTTTTTT	CASRLQGADEKLFF
TRBD2	TRBV25-1	TRBJ2-6	NA	TGTGCCAGCAGTGATTCCGGGAGGGGACCTGGGGCCAACGTCCTGACTTTC	CASSDSGRGPGANVLTF
NA	TRBV14	TRBJ1-2	few	TGTGCCAGCAGCCAAGGGCTACAGTATGGCTACACCTTC	CASSQGLQYGYTF
NA	TRBV19	TRBJ1-6	few	TGTGCCAGCAACCGACCTGAAGAGGGCTCACCCCTCCACTTT	CASNRPEEGSPLHF
TRBD1	TRBV5-1	TRBJ1-1	NA	TGCGCCAGCAGTTGGGGTTCAGGGGGAACTGAAGCTTTCTTT	CASSWGSGGTEAFF
TRBD2	TRBV5-1	TRBJ2-7	NA	TGCGCCAGCAGCTTCCAGCGGGAGGCCGCCTACGAGCAGTACTTC	CASSFQREAAYEQYF
TRBD2	TRBV5-1	TRBJ2-2	NA	TGCGCCAGCAGCTGGCGGGAGACGAACACCGGGGAGCTGTTTTTT	CASSWRETNTGELFF
TRBD2	TRBV27	TRBJ2-7	NA	TGTGCCAGCAGATCCCTCGGGGGGGAGCAGTACTTC	CASRSLGGEQYF
NA	TRBV4-1	TRBJ2-3	NA	TGCGCCAGCAGCCAAGCCCTTTCGGATACGCAGTATTTT	CASSQALSDTQYF
TRBD1	TRBV5-1	TRBJ2-1	once	TGCGCCAGCAGCTTGGGGGACAGGGCACGGAATGAGCAGTTCTTC	CASSLGDRARNEQFF
TRBD1	TRBV4-1	TRBJ1-3	NA	TGCGCCAGCAGCCAAGACCCGGGACAGGGGGCAAGGAACACCATATATTTT	CASSQDPGQGARNTIYF
NA	TRBV11-1	TRBJ2-7	NA	TGTGCCAGCAGCTTTGGGACACCCCCCTACGAGCAGTACTTC	CASSFGTPPYEQYF
TRBD2	TRBV28	TRBJ2-3	NA	TGTGCCAGCAGTGAGGGGAGGGCGGCAGATACGCAGTATTTT	CASSEGRAADTQYF
NA	TRBV18	TRBJ2-7	NA	TGTGCCAGCTCACCTCTGTTCATAACAGGGGGGGGCGAGCAGTACTTC	CASSPLFITGGGEQYF
NA	TRBV7-2	TRBJ2-7	NA	TGTGCCAGCAGCTGGTACAGGAATTCCTACGAGCAGTACTTC	CASSWYRNSYEQYF